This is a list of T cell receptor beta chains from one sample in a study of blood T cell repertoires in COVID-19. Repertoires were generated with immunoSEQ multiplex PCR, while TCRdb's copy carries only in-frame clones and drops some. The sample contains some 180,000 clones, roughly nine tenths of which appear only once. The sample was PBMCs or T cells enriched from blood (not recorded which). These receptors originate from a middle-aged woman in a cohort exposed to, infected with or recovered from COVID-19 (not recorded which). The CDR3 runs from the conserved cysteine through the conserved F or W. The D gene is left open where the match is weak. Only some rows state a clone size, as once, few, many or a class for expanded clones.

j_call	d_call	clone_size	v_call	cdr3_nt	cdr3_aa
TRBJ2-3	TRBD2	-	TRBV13	TGTGCCAGCAGCTTACAGCGGGGGGGCGGTCACTTT	CASSLQRGGGHF
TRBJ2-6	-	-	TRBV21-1	TGTGCCAGCAGCCGCAAAGAGGTAGAGGTTGGCGCGCCAGGGGCCAACGTCCTGACTTTC	CASSRKEVEVGAPGANVLTF
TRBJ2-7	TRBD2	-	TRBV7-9	TGTGCCAGCAGCCACGCTAGCGGGAGGGTCCTCGAGCAGTACTTC	CASSHASGRVLEQYF
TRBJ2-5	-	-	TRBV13	TGTGCCAGCAGCCAGACTATTGCAGAGACCCAGTACTTC	CASSQTIAETQYF
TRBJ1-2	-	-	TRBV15	TGTGCCACCAGCAGAGATTGGACAGACCCCTATGGCTACACCTTC	CATSRDWTDPYGYTF
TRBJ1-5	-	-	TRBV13	TGTGCCAGCAGCTCCAAGGGGGGGGGCAATCAGCCCCAGCATTTT	CASSSKGGGNQPQHF
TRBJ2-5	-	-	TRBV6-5	TGTGCCAGCGCTCGTTTCCAGGGGCCCCAAGAGACCCAGTACTTC	CASARFQGPQETQYF
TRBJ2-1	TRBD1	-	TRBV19	TGTGCCAGTAGTTGGGGGACAGGGGCCTACAATGAGCAGTTCTTC	CASSWGTGAYNEQFF
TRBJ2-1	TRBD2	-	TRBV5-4	TGTGCCAGCAGCGTAATTAGCGGGGGACCCTACAATGAGCAGTTCTTC	CASSVISGGPYNEQFF
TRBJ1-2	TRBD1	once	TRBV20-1	TGCAGTGCTAGTCACAGGGGCTATGGCTACACCTTC	CSASHRGYGYTF